Sequencing of this TCR beta chain was carried out in a study of cytomegalovirus exposure and HLA in healthy donors. Findings and limits, study-wide: Roughly uniform depth of sequencing across donors was assumed in presence/absence analyses.

Worth noting for this clone: What it binds is not known.

The length of the CDR3 is 18 residues. V was clipped by 5 bases and J by 1 base; unmatched bases: 10. Germline-derived CDR1 and CDR2 are MDHEN and SYDVKM. The PCR contained 60 Vbeta and 13 Jbeta primers. Under the authors' procedure: Later, an analysis found about 80 million unique TCR beta chains, and some 10 million of these were shared. The assay was immunoSEQ multiplex PCR, and TCRdb's table has in-frame clones only and misses some. V and J calls and clone size are copied from that table; D and trimming were computed from the DNA. Of around 110,000 clones listed, 60% to 70% were seen once; the top ten hold 9.5%.

Sequencing used PBMCs. The TCR comes from a woman aged 40 to 50 in good health and CMV-seropositive. This chain joins TRBV28 and TRBJ1-5; TRBD1 matches 11 bases. The CDR3 loop is CASSPWTGGDGSNQPQHF. The DNA for the CDR3 is TGTGCCAGCAGTCCTTGGACAGGGGGCGATGGAAGCAATCAGCCCCAGCATTTT.